This T cell receptor beta chain stems from a study of patients and donors after allogeneic stem cell transplantation. The V end was cut by 1 base, the J end by 3 bases, with 15 bases between. CDR3 length: 15 amino acids. Germline V CDR1 and CDR2: DFQATT, SNEGSKA (reference sequence). This clonotype was counted between two and nine times. TCRdb passed the RT-PCR reads through MiXCR, listing each CDR3 protein once. The sample lists some 150,000 distinct CDR3 sequences, about two fifths occurring once. The sequenced material came from blood, either unsorted or a sorted T cell fraction (not recorded which). This receptor was obtained from a human donor who was either an allogeneic HSCT recipient or a stem cell or donor lymphocyte infusion donor (not recorded which). It is not recorded whose cells these are; they may come from a transplant donor. The rearrangement joins TRBV20-1 to TRBJ1-2, with D tentatively TRBD1 (5 bases). CDR3 sequence reads: CSARASARGDYGYTF. As DNA, the CDR3 is TGCAGTGCTAGAGCGTCGGCCCGGGGCGACTATGGCTACACCTTC.